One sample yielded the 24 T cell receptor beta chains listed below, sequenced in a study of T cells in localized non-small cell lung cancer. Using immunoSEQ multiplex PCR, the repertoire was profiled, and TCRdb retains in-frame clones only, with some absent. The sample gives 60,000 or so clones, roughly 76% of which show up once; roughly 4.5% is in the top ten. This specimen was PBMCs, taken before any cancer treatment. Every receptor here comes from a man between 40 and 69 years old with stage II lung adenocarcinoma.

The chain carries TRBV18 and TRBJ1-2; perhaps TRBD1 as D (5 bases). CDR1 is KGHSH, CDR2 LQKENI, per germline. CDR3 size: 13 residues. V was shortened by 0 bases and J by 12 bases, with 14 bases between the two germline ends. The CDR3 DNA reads TGTGCCAGCTCACCACCAGGGGAAAGGATGAACACCTTC. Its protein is CASSPPGERMNTF. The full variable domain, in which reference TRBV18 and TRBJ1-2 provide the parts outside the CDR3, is NAGVMQNPRHLVRRRGQEARLRCSPMKGHSHVYWYRQLPEEGLKFMVYLQKENIIDESGMPKERFSAEFPKEGPSILRIQQVVRGDSAAYFCASSPPGERMNTFGSGTRLTVV.

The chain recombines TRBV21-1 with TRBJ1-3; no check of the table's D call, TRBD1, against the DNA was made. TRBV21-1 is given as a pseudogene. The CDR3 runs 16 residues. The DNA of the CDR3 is TGTGCCAGCAGCAAAGGTAATGACAGTTATGGAAACACCATATATTTT. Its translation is CASSKGNDSYGNTIYF.

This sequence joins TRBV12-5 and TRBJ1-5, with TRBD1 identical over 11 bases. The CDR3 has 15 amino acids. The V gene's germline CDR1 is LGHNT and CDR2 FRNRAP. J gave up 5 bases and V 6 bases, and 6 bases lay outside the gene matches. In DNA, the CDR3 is TGTGCTAGTGGGGGACAGGGGGGTTGGGATCAGCCCCAGCATTTT. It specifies CASGGQGGWDQPQHF.

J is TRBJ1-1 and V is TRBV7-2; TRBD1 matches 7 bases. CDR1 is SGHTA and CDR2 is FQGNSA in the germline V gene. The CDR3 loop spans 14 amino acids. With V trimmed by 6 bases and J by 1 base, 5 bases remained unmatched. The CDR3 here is CASSAGGRNTEAFF. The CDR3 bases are TGTGCCAGCAGTGCAGGGGGTAGGAACACTGAAGCTTTCTTT.

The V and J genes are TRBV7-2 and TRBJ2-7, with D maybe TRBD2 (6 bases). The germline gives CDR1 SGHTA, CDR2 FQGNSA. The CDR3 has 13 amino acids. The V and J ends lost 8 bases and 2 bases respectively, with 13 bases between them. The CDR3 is CASGFSGPYEQYF. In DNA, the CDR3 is TGTGCCAGCGGTTTTAGCGGCCCCTACGAGCAGTACTTC. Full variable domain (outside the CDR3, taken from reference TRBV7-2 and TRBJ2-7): GAGVSQSPSNKVTEKGKDVELRCDPISGHTALYWYRQSLGQGLEFLIYFQGNSAPDKSGLPSDRFSAERTGGSVSTLTIQRTQQEDSAVYLCASGFSGPYEQYFGPGTRLTVT.

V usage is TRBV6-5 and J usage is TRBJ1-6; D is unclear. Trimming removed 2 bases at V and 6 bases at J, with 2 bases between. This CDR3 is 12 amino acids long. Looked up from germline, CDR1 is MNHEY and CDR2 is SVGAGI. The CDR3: CASSYSNSPLHF. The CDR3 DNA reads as TGTGCCAGCAGTTACAGTAATTCACCCCTCCACTTT.

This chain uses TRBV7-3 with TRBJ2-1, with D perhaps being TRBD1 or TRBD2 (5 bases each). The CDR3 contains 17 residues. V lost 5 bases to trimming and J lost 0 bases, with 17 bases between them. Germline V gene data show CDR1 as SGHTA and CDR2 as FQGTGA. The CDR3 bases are TGTGCCAGCAGCCCAAGGGGCGGGCTGAGCTCCTACAATGAGCAGTTCTTC. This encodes CASSPRGGLSSYNEQFF.

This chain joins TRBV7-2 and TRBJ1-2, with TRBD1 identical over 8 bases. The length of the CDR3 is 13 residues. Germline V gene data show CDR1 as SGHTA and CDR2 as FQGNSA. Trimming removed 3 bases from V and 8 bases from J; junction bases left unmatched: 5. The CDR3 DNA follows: TGTGCCAGCAGCTTCGGACAGGGCGTCGGCTACACCTTC. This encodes CASSFGQGVGYTF.

CDR3 region: CASSIYRAPRGTSEQFF. Here the CDR3 DNA reads TGTGCCAGCAGCATTTATCGGGCACCAAGGGGGACTTCAGAGCAGTTCTTC. This rearrangement joins TRBV5-6 to TRBJ2-1, with D perhaps assigned TRBD1 or TRBD2 (6 bases each). Between the trimmed V and J ends, which lost 4 bases and 10 bases, there was a span of 27 bases. This CDR3 is built from 17 residues. CDR1 and CDR2 from the germline V gene are SGHDT and YYEEEE.

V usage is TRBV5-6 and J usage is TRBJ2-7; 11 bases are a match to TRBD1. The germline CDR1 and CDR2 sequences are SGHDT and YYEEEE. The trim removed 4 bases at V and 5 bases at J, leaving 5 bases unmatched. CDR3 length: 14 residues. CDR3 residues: CASSLPGQGDEQYF. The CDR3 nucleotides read TGTGCCAGCAGCCTGCCGGGACAGGGGGACGAGCAGTACTTC.

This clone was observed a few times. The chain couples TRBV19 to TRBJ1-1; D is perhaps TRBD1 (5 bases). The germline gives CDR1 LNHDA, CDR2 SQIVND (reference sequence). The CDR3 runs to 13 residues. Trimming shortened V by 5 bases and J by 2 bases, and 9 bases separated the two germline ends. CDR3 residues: CASSSGLNTEAFF. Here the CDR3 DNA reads TGTGCCAGTAGTTCGGGACTAAACACTGAAGCTTTCTTT.

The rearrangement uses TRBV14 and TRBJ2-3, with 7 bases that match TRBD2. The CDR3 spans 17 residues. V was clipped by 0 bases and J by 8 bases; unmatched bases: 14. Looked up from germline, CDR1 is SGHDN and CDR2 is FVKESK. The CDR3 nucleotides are TGTGCCAGCAGCCAAGAAACAGCGGGGCATCTCAGGGCTACGCAGTATTTT. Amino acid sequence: CASSQETAGHLRATQYF.

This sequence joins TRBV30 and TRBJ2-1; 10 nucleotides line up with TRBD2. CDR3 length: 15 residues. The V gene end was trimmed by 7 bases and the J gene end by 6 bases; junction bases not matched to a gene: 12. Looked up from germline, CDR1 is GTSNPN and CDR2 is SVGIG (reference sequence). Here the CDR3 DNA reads TGTGCCTCCGGGATGGGGCTAGCGGGAGTCAATGAGCAGTTCTTC. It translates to CASGMGLAGVNEQFF.

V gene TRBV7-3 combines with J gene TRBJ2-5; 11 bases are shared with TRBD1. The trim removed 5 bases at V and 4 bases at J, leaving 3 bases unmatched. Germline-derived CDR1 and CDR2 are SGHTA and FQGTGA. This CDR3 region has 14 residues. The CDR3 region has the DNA TGTGCCAGCAGCCCCGGACAGGGGGCAGAGACCCAGTACTTC. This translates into CASSPGQGAETQYF.

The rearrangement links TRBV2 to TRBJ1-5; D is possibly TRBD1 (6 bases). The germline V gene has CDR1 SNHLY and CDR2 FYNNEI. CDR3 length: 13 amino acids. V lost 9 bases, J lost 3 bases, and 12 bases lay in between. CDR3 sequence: CASLQGPNQPQHF. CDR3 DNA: TGTGCCAGTTTACAGGGACCCAATCAGCCCCAGCATTTT.

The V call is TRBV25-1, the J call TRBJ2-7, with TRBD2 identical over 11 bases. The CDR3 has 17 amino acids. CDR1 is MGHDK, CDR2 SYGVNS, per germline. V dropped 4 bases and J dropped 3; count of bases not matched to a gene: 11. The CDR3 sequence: CASSGLAGREWDYEQYF. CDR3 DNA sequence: TGTGCCAGCAGTGGACTAGCGGGGAGGGAATGGGACTACGAGCAGTACTTC.

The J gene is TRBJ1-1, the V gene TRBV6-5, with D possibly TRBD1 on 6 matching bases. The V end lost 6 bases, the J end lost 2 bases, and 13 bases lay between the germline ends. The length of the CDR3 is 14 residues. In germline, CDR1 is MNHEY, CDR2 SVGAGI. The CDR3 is CASRSGTTNTEAFF. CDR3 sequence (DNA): TGTGCCAGCAGGAGTGGGACAACAAACACTGAAGCTTTCTTT.

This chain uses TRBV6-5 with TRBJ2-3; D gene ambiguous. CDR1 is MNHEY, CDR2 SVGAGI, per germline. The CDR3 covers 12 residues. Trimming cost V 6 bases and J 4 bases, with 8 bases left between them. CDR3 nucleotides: TGTGCCAGCAGCACTGGGGCAGATACGCAGTATTTT. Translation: CASSTGADTQYF.

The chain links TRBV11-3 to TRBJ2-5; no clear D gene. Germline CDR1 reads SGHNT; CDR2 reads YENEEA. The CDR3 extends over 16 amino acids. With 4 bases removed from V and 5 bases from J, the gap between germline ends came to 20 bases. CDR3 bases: TGTGCCAGCAGCTCCCCTCTGGCAGGTCAGAGGGAGACCCAGTACTTC. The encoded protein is CASSSPLAGQRETQYF.

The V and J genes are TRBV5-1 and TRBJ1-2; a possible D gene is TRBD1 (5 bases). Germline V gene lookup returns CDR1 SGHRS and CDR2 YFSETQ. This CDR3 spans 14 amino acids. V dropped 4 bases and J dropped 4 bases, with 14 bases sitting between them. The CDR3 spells CASSAGRRVYGYTF. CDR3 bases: TGCGCCAGCAGCGCGGGACGCCGGGTCTATGGCTACACCTTC.

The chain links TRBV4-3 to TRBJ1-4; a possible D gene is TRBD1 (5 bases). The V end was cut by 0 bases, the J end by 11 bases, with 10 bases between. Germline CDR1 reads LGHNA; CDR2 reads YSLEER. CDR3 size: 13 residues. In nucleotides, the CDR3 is TGCGCCAGCAGCCAAGACCGCAGGGAGAAACTGTTTTTT. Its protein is CASSQDRREKLFF.

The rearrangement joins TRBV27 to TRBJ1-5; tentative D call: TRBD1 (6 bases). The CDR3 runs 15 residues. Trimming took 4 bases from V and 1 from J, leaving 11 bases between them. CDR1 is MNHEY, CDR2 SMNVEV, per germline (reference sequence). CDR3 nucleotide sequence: TGTGCCAGCAGTTCTTACGGGACAAGCAATCAGCCCCAGCATTTT. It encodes CASSSYGTSNQPQHF.

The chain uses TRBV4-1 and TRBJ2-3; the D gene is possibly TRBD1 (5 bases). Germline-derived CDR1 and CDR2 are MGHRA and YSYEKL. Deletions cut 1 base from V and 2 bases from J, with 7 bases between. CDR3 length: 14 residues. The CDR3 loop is CASSQVGPTDTQYF. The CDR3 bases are TGCGCCAGCAGCCAAGTGGGGCCCACAGATACGCAGTATTTT.

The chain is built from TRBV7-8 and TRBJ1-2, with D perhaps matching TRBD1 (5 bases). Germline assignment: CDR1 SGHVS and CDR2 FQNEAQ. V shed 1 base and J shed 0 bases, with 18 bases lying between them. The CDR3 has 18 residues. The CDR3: CASSLVLQLTATNYGYTF. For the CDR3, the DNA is TGTGCCAGCAGCTTAGTTCTGCAACTGACAGCGACTAACTATGGCTACACCTTC.